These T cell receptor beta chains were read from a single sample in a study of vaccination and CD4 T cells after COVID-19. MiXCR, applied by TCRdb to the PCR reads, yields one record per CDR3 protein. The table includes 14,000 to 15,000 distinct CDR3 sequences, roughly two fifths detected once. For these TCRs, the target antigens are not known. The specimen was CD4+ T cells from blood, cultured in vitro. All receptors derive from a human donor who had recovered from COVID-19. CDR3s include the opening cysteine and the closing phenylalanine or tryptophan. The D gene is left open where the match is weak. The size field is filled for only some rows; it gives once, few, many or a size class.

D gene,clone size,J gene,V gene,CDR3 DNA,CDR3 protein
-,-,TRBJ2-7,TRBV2,TGTGCCAGCACCACGTCTTCGGAGCAGTACTTC,CASTTSSEQYF
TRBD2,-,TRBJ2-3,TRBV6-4,TGTGCCAGCAGGATGACTAGCGGCACAGATACGCAGTATTTT,CASRMTSGTDTQYF
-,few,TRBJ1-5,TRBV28,TGTGCCAGTAAAGGGCAGGGCTATCAGCCCCAGCATTTT,CASKGQGYQPQHF
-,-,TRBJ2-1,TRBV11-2,TGTGCCAGCAGCTTAGAGCCGCTAGGGGGTGAGCAGTTCTTC,CASSLEPLGGEQFF
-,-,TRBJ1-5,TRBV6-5,TGTGCCAGCAGTTCCTCGTCAGGGCGGGGGCAGCCCCAGCATTTT,CASSSSSGRGQPQHF
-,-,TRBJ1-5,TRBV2,TGTGCCAGCAGTGGAGGGAATAGCAATCAGCCCCAGCATTTT,CASSGGNSNQPQHF
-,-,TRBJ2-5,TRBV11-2,TGTGCCAGCAGCTTATCCCAACAGGGACTGATAGAGACCCAGTACTTC,CASSLSQQGLIETQYF
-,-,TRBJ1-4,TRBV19,TGTGCCAGTAGTATGCGTCTTGCTGAAAAACTGTTTTTT,CASSMRLAEKLFF
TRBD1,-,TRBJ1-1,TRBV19,TGTGCCAGTAGTTCTAGACAGGGAGGGAGGAACACTGAAGCTTTCTTT,CASSSRQGGRNTEAFF
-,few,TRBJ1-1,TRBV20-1,TGCAGTGCCAATTCCGGGGCAGGGCGGATCCAACCTGAAGCTTTCTTT,CSANSGAGRIQPEAFF
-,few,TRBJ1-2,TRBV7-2,TGTGCCAGCAGCCAACAGGGACGGGGCTATGGCTACACCTTC,CASSQQGRGYGYTF
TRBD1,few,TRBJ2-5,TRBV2,TGTGCCAGCGCGAGAGGACAGGGTGTAGAGACCCAGTACTTC,CASARGQGVETQYF
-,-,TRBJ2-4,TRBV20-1,TGCAGTGCTATCGGTCTAGCCAAAAACATTCAGTACTTC,CSAIGLAKNIQYF
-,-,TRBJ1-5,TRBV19,TGTGCCAGTAGTAAAAGCCGGGGCAATCAGCCCCAGCATTTT,CASSKSRGNQPQHF
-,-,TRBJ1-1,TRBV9,TGTGCCAGCAGCGTAAAGGAAGGGACTGAAGCTTTCTTT,CASSVKEGTEAFF
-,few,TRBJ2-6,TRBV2,TGTGCCAGCAGGCAGGGATCAGGGGCCAACGTCCTGACTTTC,CASRQGSGANVLTF
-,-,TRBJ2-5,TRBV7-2,TGTGCCAGCAGCTTGACGAGAGGAGGATTGTACCAAGAGACCCAGTACTTC,CASSLTRGGLYQETQYF
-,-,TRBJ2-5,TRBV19,TGTGCCAGTAGTATCGGGGGTAGACAAGAGACTCAGTACTTC,CASSIGGRQETQYF
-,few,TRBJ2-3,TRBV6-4,TGTGCCAGCAGTGTGTCAGCCGCGACAGATACGCAGTATTTT,CASSVSAATDTQYF
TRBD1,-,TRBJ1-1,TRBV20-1,TGCAGTGCTCCCTCTAGGACAGGGGGGAACACTGAAGCTTTCTTT,CSAPSRTGGNTEAFF
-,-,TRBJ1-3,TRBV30,TGTGCCTGGAGGACTGCAGGAAACACCATATATTTT,CAWRTAGNTIYF
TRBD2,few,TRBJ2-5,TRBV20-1,TGCAGTGCTAGCCAGGCTAGCGGGGGCCTAGGGACCCAGTACTTC,CSASQASGGLGTQYF
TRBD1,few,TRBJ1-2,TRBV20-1,TGCAGTGCTAGAGTGTCGAGGACAGGGGGTAGGGCTAACTATGGCTACACCTTC,CSARVSRTGGRANYGYTF
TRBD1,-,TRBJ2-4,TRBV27,TGTGCCAGCAGTTCGAAGGGGGCTAAAAACATTCAGTACTTC,CASSSKGAKNIQYF
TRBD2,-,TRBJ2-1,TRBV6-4,TGTGCCAGCAGTGATAAAAGCGGGGCCTATTTTAGCTCCTACAATGAGCAGTTCTTC,CASSDKSGAYFSSYNEQFF
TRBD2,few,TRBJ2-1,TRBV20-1,TGCAGTGCTAGGGGCTTGGGCGGGGGGCCCTACAATGAGCAGTTCTTC,CSARGLGGGPYNEQFF
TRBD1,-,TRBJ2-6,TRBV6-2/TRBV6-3,TGTGCCAGCAGCGAGGGGGCTGTTGGGGCCAACGTCCTGACTTTC,CASSEGAVGANVLTF
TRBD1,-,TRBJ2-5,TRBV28,TGTGCCAGCAGGACGGGATCGAGACAGGGGGAAAGAGCCCAGTACTTC,CASRTGSRQGERAQYF
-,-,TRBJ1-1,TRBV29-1,TGCAGCGTTTCAATCGCGAACACTGAAGCTTTCTTT,CSVSIANTEAFF